This T cell receptor beta chain derives from a study of T cell responses to AZD1222 COVID-19 vaccine. Combined were second doses at about 4 or about 12 weeks. The V gene lost 6 bases and the J gene lost 5 bases, with 16 bases spanning the gap. Germline assignment: CDR1 MDHEN and CDR2 SYDVKM. The CDR3 spans 14 residues. Overall study findings and caveats: Unmutated variant regions are reportedly targeted by nearly half of spike-specific TCRs.

Regarding this clone: The antigen is not known.

Generated by immunoSEQ multiplex PCR, the TCRdb table keeps only in-frame clones and is missing some. The table has around 160,000 clones, around 90% seen once; the top ten hold approximately 1.2%. The receptor was derived from an adult who received the AZD1222 COVID-19 vaccine. The V and J genes are TRBV28 and TRBJ1-2, with unresolved D. Here the sequenced sample was peripheral blood, taken 28 days after the second AZD1222 dose. The CDR3 bases are TGTGCCAGCAGCCCACCATCTAACTATTATGGCTACACCTTC. The encoded protein is CASSPPSNYYGYTF.